What follows describes a single T cell receptor beta chain. Its antigen is as yet unknown. PCR used 60 Vbeta primers and 13 Jbeta primers. This table comes from immunoSEQ multiplex PCR, and its TCRdb copy is limited to in-frame clones, with some not included. The sample yields 120,000 or so clones, 72% seen once. This entry is derived from a study of cytomegalovirus exposure and HLA in healthy donors. In the study overall: Out of 398 genotyped donors, about 84% belonged to the Caucasian-associated ancestry cluster.

Study findings and constraints: In an earlier analysis, productive rearrangement rates for most beta V segments clustered near 87% or 30%. In vitro, three CMV-associated chains proved specific for CMV antigens. A later analysis reportedly found fewer N-insertions in an Asian-associated ancestry cluster than the roughly 670-donor mean.

This CDR3 spans 13 amino acids. Trimming left V 1 base short and J 2 bases short, with 5 bases between. Germline values: CDR1 MNHNS, CDR2 SASEGT. Sequenced input: PBMCs. The V and J genes are TRBV6-1 and TRBJ2-5; no firm D call. This receptor was identified in a man aged 30 to 39 in good health and CMV-seronegative. CDR3 DNA: TGTGCCAGCAGTGAAGAACTGCAAGAGACCCAGTACTTC. This gives the protein CASSEELQETQYF.